This is a list of T cell receptor beta chains from one sample in a study of preoperative IRX-2 immunotherapy in early breast cancer. Sequencing was performed with immunoSEQ multiplex PCR; in TCRdb, only in-frame clones are kept and a portion is missing. The sample carries about 29,000 clones, 90% recorded once. The sample was acquired from a patient treated with IRX-2 immunotherapy. The receptors were sampled from a human donor with breast cancer. The CDR3 runs from the conserved cysteine through the conserved F or W. D genes are given only for firm matches. Some rows mark clone size as missing; the rest say once, few, many or name a class of expanded clone.

clone size,D gene,V gene,J gene,CDR3 protein,CDR3 DNA
once,.,TRBV18,TRBJ2-2,CASSLSGDFTGELFF,TGTGCCAGCTCACTTTCGGGGGACTTCACCGGGGAGCTGTTTTTT
.,TRBD1,TRBV5-6,TRBJ1-2,CASSPQGPHYYGYTF,TGTGCCAGCAGCCCACAGGGGCCTCATTACTATGGCTACACCTTC
.,.,TRBV7-9,TRBJ2-7,CASSHSLGSYEQYF,TGTGCCAGCAGCCACTCTCTAGGGTCCTACGAGCAGTACTTC
few,TRBD2,TRBV27,TRBJ2-7,CASSLSLREAYEQYF,TGTGCCAGCAGTTTATCTCTGCGGGAGGCCTACGAGCAGTACTTC
.,.,TRBV30,TRBJ2-5,CAWGPSTTIKETQYF,TGTGCCTGGGGCCCAAGTACCACAATTAAAGAGACCCAGTACTTC
.,.,TRBV18,TRBJ2-7,CASSPIPPTGLYEQYF,TGTGCCAGCTCACCAATCCCTCCCACGGGCTTATACGAGCAGTACTTC
.,.,TRBV7-2,TRBJ2-5,CASSLQGGTETQYF,TGTGCCAGCAGCTTACAGGGGGGTACCGAGACCCAGTACTTC
once,.,TRBV23-1,TRBJ1-5,CASSQFHSGSQTQPQHF,TGCGCCAGCAGTCAATTTCATTCCGGGTCGCAAACTCAGCCCCAGCATTTT
.,.,TRBV11-2,TRBJ2-5,CASSRELLGETQYF,TGTGCCAGCAGCCGTGAACTTCTGGGGGAGACCCAGTACTTC
.,.,TRBV19,TRBJ1-5,CASSGSGYSNQPQHF,TGTGCCAGTAGTGGGTCCGGGTATAGCAATCAGCCCCAGCATTTT
.,TRBD1,TRBV2,TRBJ2-5,CASSEVGGQGPETQYF,TGTGCCAGCAGTGAAGTAGGGGGACAGGGTCCAGAGACCCAGTACTTC